The next 27 T cell receptor beta chains were all read from a single sample in a study of chemoradiotherapy in HPV16-positive cancers. Generated by immunoSEQ multiplex PCR, the TCRdb table keeps only in-frame clones and is missing some. The table includes roughly 5,300 clones, approximately 80% detected once. Sequencing used tumor tissue, obtained from a patient who underwent chemoradiotherapy. The receptors stem from a human donor with HPV-associated anogenital cancer.

This clone came up a few times. The J gene is TRBJ2-5, the V gene TRBV5-5; perhaps TRBD2 as D (6 bases). CDR1 and CDR2 (germline): SGHKS, YYEKEE (reference sequence). The CDR3 contains 16 residues. V was clipped by 0 bases and J by 5 bases, with 17 bases between them. CDR3 coding DNA: TGTGCCAGCAGCTTGGCGTCGGGGCCTCGGGGGGAGACCCAGTACTTC. Translated, it gives CASSLASGPRGETQYF.

J is TRBJ2-1 and V is TRBV7-9; D is ambiguous. CDR3 length equals 11 residues. Trimming stripped 2 bases from V and 10 bases from J, with 6 bases between. Germline loops: CDR1 SEHNR, CDR2 FQNEAQ (reference sequence). Here the CDR3 reads CASSLIREQFF. The DNA for the CDR3 is TGTGCCAGCAGCTTAATCAGGGAGCAGTTCTTC.

The table lists this clone with a few counts. The chain employs TRBV5-1 and TRBJ1-2; 10 nucleotides line up with TRBD1. Per the germline V gene, CDR1 is SGHRS and CDR2 is YFSETQ. The V and J ends lost 2 bases and 6 bases, in that order; junction bases with no gene match: 4. CDR3 length: 14 amino acids. Written as DNA, the CDR3 is TGCGCCAGCAGCTTACCGGGACAGGGGAATGGCTACACCTTC. Protein sequence: CASSLPGQGNGYTF.

The chain is built from TRBV11-2 and TRBJ1-2, with unresolved D. The V and J ends lost 6 bases and 5 bases respectively, with 19 bases between them. This CDR3 is built from 15 residues. Germline CDR1 SGHAT, CDR2 FQNNGV. The DNA for the CDR3 is TGTGCCAGCAGTCCCCAAACGGGTTTACAATATGGCTACACCTTC. Residues: CASSPQTGLQYGYTF. The whole variable domain, remainder taken from reference TRBV11-2 and TRBJ1-2, is EAGVAQSPRYKIIEKRQSVAFWCNPISGHATLYWYQQILGQGPKLLIQFQNNGVVDDSQLPKDRFSAERLKGVDSTLKIQPAKLEDSAVYLCASSPQTGLQYGYTFGSGTRLTVV.

This chain joins TRBV7-8 and TRBJ1-6; TRBD1 matches at 8 bases. CDR3 size: 16 residues. Germline V gene sequence: CDR1 SGHVS, CDR2 FQNEAQ. V was clipped by 6 bases and J by 7 bases; unmatched bases: 11. The CDR3 sequence: CASRVDPGGGNSPLHF. The CDR3 nucleotides read TGTGCCAGCAGGGTCGACCCAGGGGGCGGGAATTCACCCCTCCACTTT.

The chain recombines TRBV6-5 with TRBJ1-3; D not certain. V was trimmed by 0 bases and J by 4 bases, leaving 7 bases between them. CDR1 is MNHEY and CDR2 is SVGAGI in the germline V gene. The CDR3 loop spans 14 amino acids. The CDR3 loop reads CASSYSGAGNTIYF. The DNA of the CDR3 is TGTGCCAGCAGTTACTCGGGCGCCGGAAACACCATATATTTT.

The chain recombines TRBV10-3 with TRBJ1-5; 8 nucleotides agree with TRBD1. The CDR3 is made up of 15 amino acids. Looked up from germline, CDR1 is ENHRY and CDR2 is SYGVKD. The junction had 13 bases not matched to a gene; V was cut back by 10 bases and J by 5 bases. The CDR3 loop reads CATQGAGGDDQPQHF. DNA of the CDR3: TGTGCCACCCAGGGGGCAGGTGGAGACGATCAGCCCCAGCATTTT.

Comments on this clone: A junction end diverges from the germline sequence, so it may reflect a read error. The chain employs TRBV25-1 and TRBJ2-4, with 7 bases that match TRBD1. Germline V gene data show CDR1 as MGHDK and CDR2 as SYGVNS. The length of the CDR3 is 14 residues. The CDR3 protein is CASGDREAKNIQYF. DNA for the CDR3: TGTGCCAGCGGTGACAGGGAGGCCAAAAACATTCAGTACTTC.

J is TRBJ2-5 and V is TRBV9; TRBD1 aligns across 7 bases. V lost 6 bases to trimming and J lost 2 bases; unmatched junction nucleotides: 7. The CDR3 is 14 amino acids. CDR1 is SGDLS and CDR2 is YYNGEE in the germline V gene. The CDR3 sequence: CASTRTGGQETQYF. In DNA, the CDR3 is TGTGCCAGCACTCGGACAGGAGGACAAGAGACCCAGTACTTC.

The CDR3 protein is CATSRVDNHPNYGYTF. CDR3 bases: TGTGCCACCAGCAGAGTAGATAACCATCCCAACTATGGCTACACCTTC. The chain links TRBV15 to TRBJ1-2, with no clear D. Germline V lookup: CDR1 LNHNV, CDR2 YYDKDF (reference sequence). Trimming removed 1 base at V and 2 bases at J, with 14 bases between. The CDR3 covers 16 residues.

This clone has more than one count but fewer than ten. The V call is TRBV5-1, the J call TRBJ2-2, with TRBD1 identical over 7 bases. The J segment lost 0 bases and the V segment lost 4 bases, leaving 9 bases of the junction unmatched. The CDR3 loop spans 17 amino acids. The V gene's germline CDR1 is SGHRS and CDR2 YFSETQ. The CDR3 sequence: CASSNRDRATNTGELFF. The CDR3 DNA sequence: TGCGCCAGCAGCAACCGGGACAGAGCAACGAACACCGGGGAGCTGTTTTTT.

This chain uses TRBV15 with TRBJ2-5; D is possibly TRBD1 or TRBD2 (7 bases each). With 1 base removed from V and 5 bases from J, the gap between germline ends came to 17 bases. This CDR3 region has 16 residues. Germline V lookup: CDR1 LNHNV, CDR2 YYDKDF (reference sequence). CDR3 sequence reads: CATSRVGGGRGETQYF. As DNA, the CDR3 is TGTGCCACCAGCAGAGTTGGCGGGGGCAGGGGGGAGACCCAGTACTTC.

This chain links TRBV7-2 with TRBJ1-5; a possible D gene is TRBD1 (5 bases). V lost 1 base to trimming and J lost 0 bases, with 10 bases between them. The CDR3 covers 16 residues. CDR1 is SGHTA, CDR2 FQGNSA, per germline. This CDR3 reads CASSLGGANSNQPQHF. The DNA of the CDR3 is TGTGCCAGCAGCTTAGGAGGGGCTAATAGCAATCAGCCCCAGCATTTT.

This clone was detected once. This sequence joins TRBV6-1 and TRBJ2-3; 13 positions match TRBD2. V lost 7 bases, J lost 5 bases, and 6 bases stayed unmatched. Germline V gene sequence: CDR1 MNHNS, CDR2 SASEGT. The CDR3 extends over 15 amino acids. CDR3 sequence (DNA): TGTGCCAGCACTAGGACTAGCGGGGGTGGAGATACGCAGTATTTT. It specifies CASTRTSGGGDTQYF.

This clone was picked up one time. This chain links TRBV6-6 with TRBJ2-2; D remains ambiguous. Trimming took off 0 bases at V and 4 bases at J, with 12 bases between the two ends. CDR3 length: 16 residues. CDR1 and CDR2 (germline): MNHNY, SVGAGI (reference sequence). The CDR3 DNA sequence: TGTGCCAGCAGTTACTCAATAGGGTTCGGCACCGGGGAGCTGTTTTTT. Protein product: CASSYSIGFGTGELFF.

J is TRBJ1-6 and V is TRBV5-1; maybe TRBD1 (5 bases). This CDR3 has 15 residues. The V and J ends lost 0 bases and 8 bases respectively, with 12 bases between them. CDR1 SGHRS and CDR2 YFSETQ come from the germline V gene. The CDR3 DNA is TGCGCCAGCAGCTTGGCGGGGGGATTCGATTCACCCCTCCACTTT. Translated: CASSLAGGFDSPLHF.

The V and J genes are TRBV19 and TRBJ2-5; 11 nucleotides agree with TRBD2. This CDR3 is 12 amino acids long. The germline CDR1 and CDR2 sequences are LNHDA and SQIVND (reference sequence). J gave up 5 bases and V 9 bases, and 2 bases lay outside the gene matches. The CDR3 nucleotides read TGTGCCAGCAGACTAGCGGGGGAGACCCAGTACTTC. It codes for CASRLAGETQYF.

The chain joins TRBV20-1 to TRBJ2-5, with unresolved D. V lost 2 bases and J 3 bases, leaving 1 base between the germline ends. Germline V gene data show CDR1 as DFQATT and CDR2 as SNEGSKA (reference sequence). This CDR3 contains 10 residues. The CDR3 protein is CSARKETQYF. The CDR3 DNA follows: TGCAGTGCTAGAAAAGAGACCCAGTACTTC.

J is TRBJ2-3 and V is TRBV11-2; a weak D match, TRBD2 (6 bases). The CDR3 length is 14 residues. The V gene lost 6 bases and the J gene lost 0 bases, with 10 bases spanning the gap. CDR1 and CDR2 (germline): SGHAT, FQNNGV. The CDR3 DNA follows: TGTGCCAGCAGGGCGGGACCTAGCACAGATACGCAGTATTTT. The encoded protein is CASRAGPSTDTQYF.

This clone was counted a single time. The gene calls are TRBV6-5 and TRBJ2-1; 7 bases map to TRBD1. Trimming removed 6 bases from V and 7 bases from J; junction bases left unmatched: 12. The CDR3 contains 15 residues. CDR1 MNHEY and CDR2 SVGAGI come from the germline V gene. The CDR3 sequence is CASSASAGQANEQFF. The CDR3 DNA is TGTGCCAGCAGCGCTTCCGCCGGACAGGCTAATGAGCAGTTCTTC.

The chain is built from TRBV5-6 and TRBJ2-3; D possibly corresponds to TRBD2 (6 bases). The germline CDR1 and CDR2 sequences are SGHDT and YYEEEE. This CDR3 is 17 amino acids long. V was clipped by 1 base and J by 0 bases, with 15 bases between them. The DNA of the CDR3 is TGTGCCAGCAGCTTGTATCGGGCGGGGACTAGCACAGATACGCAGTATTTT. Encoded protein: CASSLYRAGTSTDTQYF.

The chain recombines TRBV9 with TRBJ2-3; 9 nucleotides line up with TRBD1. From germline, CDR1 is SGDLS and CDR2 YYNGEE. The CDR3 is 15 amino acids. Trimming cost V 3 bases and J 3 bases; bases outside gene matches: 5. The CDR3 nucleotides are TGTGCCAGCAGCGGCGGGACAGGGTCTACAGATACGCAGTATTTT. Its translation is CASSGGTGSTDTQYF.

The chain combines TRBV10-3 with TRBJ2-3; 8 bases are shared with TRBD2. The germline gives CDR1 ENHRY, CDR2 SYGVKD. V trimming: 0 bases; J trimming: 2 bases; junction bases outside the gene matches: 10. CDR3 length: 18 amino acids. The CDR3, as DNA: TGTGCCATCAGTGAGTCCCCCCTCCAGCGGGGGTACACAGATACGCAGTATTTT. This translates into CAISESPLQRGYTDTQYF.

There are a few counts of this clone. The chain recombines TRBV19 with TRBJ1-6, with D maybe TRBD1 (6 bases). Deletions cut 8 bases from V and 10 bases from J, with 18 bases between. The CDR3 contains 14 residues. Per the germline V gene, CDR1 is LNHDA and CDR2 is SQIVND (reference sequence). The CDR3 protein is CASSSGQPRSPLHF. The DNA for the CDR3 is TGTGCCAGTTCTTCAGGACAGCCCAGATCACCCCTCCACTTT.

The V gene is TRBV12-1, the J gene TRBJ1-1; TRBD1 was called by the table and not checked on the DNA. TRBV12-1 is listed as a pseudogene. There are 17 residues in the CDR3. The CDR3 region has the DNA TGTGCCAGCAGCTTTAGCCGCCGGGACAATAGGAACACTGAAGCTTTCTTT. Its protein is CASSFSRRDNRNTEAFF.

The J gene is TRBJ1-6, the V gene TRBV7-2, with a weak D call TRBD1 (5 bases). The germline V gene encodes CDR1 SGHTA and CDR2 FQGNSA. The ends were cut back, 2 bases at V and 6 bases at J, with 14 bases in the middle. The CDR3 spans 16 residues. The chain's CDR3 is CASSLLPGGTNSPLHF. The CDR3, as DNA: TGTGCCAGCAGCTTACTCCCGGGGGGAACTAATTCACCCCTCCACTTT.

Points on this clone: Other DNA sequences from this sample encode an identical CDR3 as well. The genes are TRBV5-1 and TRBJ2-7; tentatively, D is TRBD2 (7 bases). CDR1 is SGHRS and CDR2 is YFSETQ in the germline V gene. V lost 0 bases, J lost 2 bases, and 12 bases lay in between. The CDR3 consists of 15 residues. CDR3 nucleotide sequence: TGCGCCAGCAGCTTGGAGGGGGGGGGCCCCTACGAGCAGTACTTC. It yields the protein CASSLEGGGPYEQYF. Filled out from reference TRBV5-1 and TRBJ2-7, the complete variable domain reads KAGVTQTPRYLIKTRGQQVTLSCSPISGHRSVSWYQQTPGQGLQFLFEYFSETQRNKGNFPGRFSGRQFSNSRSEMNVSTLELGDSALYLCASSLEGGGPYEQYFGPGTRLTVT.